These 26 T cell receptor beta chains were all obtained from the same sample, sequenced in a study of radiation and T cells in renal cell carcinoma. Sequencing used immunoSEQ multiplex PCR; TCRdb keeps in-frame clones, though not all of them. The sample lists approximately 150,000 clones, 65% to 90% seen once, with about a sixth in the top ten. Noted time point: blood 4 weeks post-SBRT, at nephrectomy. Treatment defined: 15 Gy SBRT to primary tumor, nephrectomy 4 weeks later. Sequencing was performed on blood, taken from a patient whose treatment included radiotherapy and nephrectomy. The receptor set was obtained from a woman aged 45-59 years with renal cell carcinoma.

This clone was recorded only once. The chain recombines TRBV6-1 with TRBJ2-2; D not certain. V was clipped by 4 bases and J by 0 bases, with 15 bases between them. There are 17 residues in the CDR3. Germline V CDR1 and CDR2: MNHNS, SASEGT. The CDR3 protein is CASSVQRLPTNTGELFF. DNA of the CDR3: TGTGCCAGCAGTGTCCAAAGGCTACCGACGAACACCGGGGAGCTGTTTTTT.

The chain uses TRBV29-1 and TRBJ1-2; TRBD1 matches 7 bases. CDR1 and CDR2 from the germline V gene are SQVTM and ANQGSEA. The junction had 3 bases not matched to a gene; V was cut back by 5 bases and J by 0 bases. There are 13 residues in the CDR3. CDR3 coding DNA: TGCAGCGTTAGGGACAGAGCTAACTATGGCTACACCTTC. Its translation: CSVRDRANYGYTF.

The chain links TRBV9 to TRBJ2-3; 8 bases are a match to TRBD2. CDR3 size: 15 residues. Trimming removed 5 bases from V and 2 bases from J; junction bases left unmatched: 7. Germline V gene data show CDR1 as SGDLS and CDR2 as YYNGEE. The CDR3 here is CASREGLVDTDTQYF. Written as DNA, the CDR3 is TGTGCCAGCAGGGAGGGACTAGTCGACACAGATACGCAGTATTTT.

This rearrangement joins TRBV18 to TRBJ1-2; D may be TRBD1 (5 bases). The V gene lost 6 bases and the J gene lost 4 bases, with 9 bases spanning the gap. The V gene's germline CDR1 is KGHSH and CDR2 LQKENI. The CDR3 is 12 amino acids. CDR3 amino acids: CASSPDSYGYTF. The CDR3 nucleotides are TGTGCCAGCTCTCCCGACAGCTATGGCTACACCTTC.

The gene calls are TRBV9 and TRBJ2-7, with D possibly being TRBD2 (6 bases). The CDR3 has 14 amino acids. The ends were cut back, 4 bases at V and 0 bases at J, with 11 bases in the middle. Germline V gene data show CDR1 as SGDLS and CDR2 as YYNGEE. The CDR3 DNA reads as TGTGCCAGCAGCCTGCGGGACGGCTCCTACGAGCAGTACTTC. Protein: CASSLRDGSYEQYF.

The chain links TRBV4-2 to TRBJ2-1; TRBD1 matches 8 bases. CDR1 LGHNA and CDR2 YNFKEQ come from the germline V gene. The junction had 4 bases not matched to a gene; V was cut back by 4 bases and J by 8 bases. The CDR3 covers 13 residues. The chain's CDR3 is CASSPDRVDEQFF. In nucleotides, the CDR3 is TGTGCCAGCAGCCCGGACAGGGTCGATGAGCAGTTCTTC.

V is TRBV5-4 and J is TRBJ2-7; D gene uncertain. Trimming left V 4 bases short and J 1 base short, with 12 bases between. Germline values: CDR1 SGHNT, CDR2 YYREEE (reference sequence). The CDR3 has 14 amino acids. CDR3: CASSPLFGSYEQYF. In DNA, the CDR3 is TGTGCCAGCAGCCCCCTCTTTGGTTCCTACGAGCAGTACTTC.

The chain couples TRBV7-9 to TRBJ2-7; D not certain. The V and J ends lost 0 bases and 4 bases respectively, with 4 bases between them. Germline values: CDR1 SEHNR, CDR2 FQNEAQ (reference sequence). The CDR3 runs to 12 residues. In DNA form, the CDR3 reads TGTGCCAGCAGCTTAGCATTGTACGAGCAGTACTTC. It yields the protein CASSLALYEQYF.

CDR3 sequence reads: CASRREAYYNEQFF. Written as DNA, the CDR3 is TGCGCCAGCAGACGGGAGGCCTACTACAATGAGCAGTTCTTC. This rearrangement joins TRBV5-1 to TRBJ2-1; 7 positions match TRBD2. CDR3 length: 14 residues. Trimming at V came to 5 bases and at J to 3 bases, leaving 5 bases not matched to a gene. Germline CDR1 SGHRS, CDR2 YFSETQ. The full variable domain, its missing parts supplied by reference TRBV5-1 and TRBJ2-1, is KAGVTQTPRYLIKTRGQQVTLSCSPISGHRSVSWYQQTPGQGLQFLFEYFSETQRNKGNFPGRFSGRQFSNSRSEMNVSTLELGDSALYLCASRREAYYNEQFFGPGTRLTVL.

The CDR3 sequence: CASSFGGDSGNTIYF. CDR3 in DNA: TGTGCCAGCAGCTTCGGGGGAGACTCTGGAAACACCATATATTTT. The V gene is TRBV5-4, the J gene TRBJ1-3; tentatively, D is TRBD1 (5 bases). The germline V gene has CDR1 SGHNT and CDR2 YYREEE (reference sequence). This CDR3 has 15 amino acids. V gave up 2 bases and J gave up 0 bases, with 9 bases separating them. The complete variable domain, with remaining parts taken from reference TRBV5-4 and TRBJ1-3, reads ETGVTQSPTHLIKTRGQQVTLRCSSQSGHNTVSWYQQALGQGPQFIFQYYREEENGRGNFPPRFSGLQFPNYSSELNVNALELDDSALYLCASSFGGDSGNTIYFGEGSWLTVV.

CDR3 sequence reads: CASSNQETQYF. CDR3 coding DNA: TGTGCCAGCAGTAACCAAGAGACCCAGTACTTC. V gene TRBV6-5 combines with J gene TRBJ2-5; D remains unclear. This CDR3 is built from 11 residues. V lost 5 bases and J lost 0, with 1 base in between. The germline CDR1 and CDR2 sequences are MNHEY and SVGAGI.

In this sample, this clone turned up a few times. This chain connects TRBV5-5 to TRBJ1-2; D is possibly TRBD1 (6 bases). The length of the CDR3 is 16 residues. CDR1 and CDR2 (germline): SGHKS, YYEKEE (reference sequence). V lost 4 bases and J 5 bases, leaving 21 bases between the germline ends. The CDR3 sequence is CASSLEARGNSYGYTF. The CDR3 region has the DNA TGTGCCAGCAGCCTTGAAGCCAGGGGCAACAGTTATGGCTACACCTTC.

This chain connects TRBV11-2 to TRBJ1-4; weak D call: TRBD1 (6 bases). V was shortened by 4 bases and J by 8 bases, with 20 bases between the two germline ends. The germline gives CDR1 SGHAT, CDR2 FQNNGV. There are 16 residues in the CDR3. This CDR3 reads CASSWSDSGAGEKLFF. The CDR3 DNA reads as TGTGCCAGCAGCTGGAGTGACTCGGGGGCAGGAGAAAAACTGTTTTTT.

The chain uses TRBV28 and TRBJ1-1; 7 bases fit TRBD1. This CDR3 is built from 16 residues. Germline V gene data show CDR1 as MDHEN and CDR2 as SYDVKM. J lost 4 bases, V lost 1 base, and 9 bases had no gene match. CDR3 bases: TGTGCCAGCAGTTTATCTCTCGACAGGGAGGGCACTGAAGCTTTCTTT. This gives the protein CASSLSLDREGTEAFF.

The count of this clone is one. The rearrangement links TRBV28 to TRBJ1-4, with D perhaps TRBD1 (5 bases). Trimming left V 8 bases short and J 4 bases short, with 17 bases between. Germline V gene sequence: CDR1 MDHEN, CDR2 SYDVKM. This CDR3 spans 15 amino acids. CDR3 in DNA: TGTGCCAGCGGACCCCTGGGGGAGGATAATGAAAAACTGTTTTTT. This encodes CASGPLGEDNEKLFF.

The chain carries TRBV14 and TRBJ2-7; D might be TRBD2 (6 bases). Germline V gives CDR1 SGHDN, CDR2 FVKESK. Trimming cost V 7 bases and J 5 bases, with 18 bases left between them. This CDR3 comprises 14 residues. The CDR3 here is CASTLGGGLNEQYF. The DNA for the CDR3 is TGTGCCAGCACCTTAGGAGGAGGGCTGAACGAGCAGTACTTC.

This chain uses TRBV5-1 with TRBJ2-1; TRBD1 agrees at 7 bases. The CDR3 has 13 residues. V was clipped by 4 bases and J by 7 bases; unmatched bases: 5. Germline V CDR1 and CDR2: SGHRS, YFSETQ. CDR3 loop: CASSPIQGNEQFF. The CDR3 nucleotides read TGCGCCAGCAGCCCCATACAGGGGAATGAGCAGTTCTTC.

The V and J genes are TRBV18 and TRBJ2-7; TRBD1 matches 7 bases. CDR1 KGHSH and CDR2 LQKENI come from the germline V gene. This CDR3 is built from 15 residues. The V and J ends lost 3 bases and 0 bases, in that order; junction bases with no gene match: 5. The CDR3 is CASSPGQFLSYEQYF. The CDR3, as DNA: TGTGCCAGCTCACCGGGACAGTTTCTCTCCTACGAGCAGTACTTC.

V usage is TRBV20-1 and J usage is TRBJ1-2; D ambiguous. Per germline, CDR1 DFQATT and CDR2 SNEGSKA (reference sequence). CDR3 length: 11 amino acids. V was shortened by 3 bases and J by 11 bases, with 13 bases between the two germline ends. The CDR3 here is CSASLGVGYTF. CDR3 coding DNA: TGCAGTGCTAGTCTCGGGGTGGGGTACACCTTC.

The J gene is TRBJ1-2, the V gene TRBV11-2; D is uncertain. With 0 bases removed from V and 5 bases from J, the gap between germline ends came to 10 bases. Germline V gene sequence: CDR1 SGHAT, CDR2 FQNNGV. This CDR3 comprises 14 residues. CDR3 DNA sequence: TGTGCCAGCAGCTTAGACACCATGGGGTATGGCTACACCTTC. This codes for CASSLDTMGYGYTF.

The chain carries TRBV4-1 and TRBJ2-7; the D call may be TRBD1 or TRBD2 (5 bases each). V was trimmed by 1 base and J by 2 bases, leaving 15 bases between them. The CDR3 has 16 residues. Germline values: CDR1 MGHRA, CDR2 YSYEKL. In nucleotides, the CDR3 is TGCGCCAGCAGCCAAGTTGGTCGGGACGGAGCCTACGAGCAGTACTTC. This encodes CASSQVGRDGAYEQYF.

The V and J genes are TRBV4-3 and TRBJ1-5, with a weak D call TRBD1 (5 bases). The CDR3 sequence is 14 residues long. CDR1 is LGHNA and CDR2 is YSLEER in the germline V gene. The germline V and J ends were trimmed by 1 base and 9 bases, with 13 bases remaining between them. CDR3 DNA sequence: TGCGCCAGCAGCCAAGGCCAGGGTGACCGGCCCCAGCATTTT. Translating gives CASSQGQGDRPQHF.

In its sample, this clone was seen once. V is TRBV5-4 and J is TRBJ1-4; D unresolved. Germline assignment: CDR1 SGHNT and CDR2 YYREEE (reference sequence). CDR3 length equals 12 residues. Trimming stripped 5 bases from V and 3 bases from J, with 5 bases between. Here the CDR3 DNA reads TGTGCCAGCAGAGGTCCTAATGAAAAACTGTTTTTT. This encodes CASRGPNEKLFF.

This clone was observed a single time. V usage is TRBV7-2 and J usage is TRBJ1-5; 7 bases line up with TRBD1. V lost 5 bases, J lost 6 bases, and 13 bases stayed unmatched. The germline V gene has CDR1 SGHTA and CDR2 FQGNSA. CDR3 length: 16 amino acids. The DNA for the CDR3 is TGTGCCAGCAGCGGGGGGACTCAGGGGGTCAGTCAGCCCCAGCATTTT. Translating gives CASSGGTQGVSQPQHF.

This chain uses TRBV28 with TRBJ1-3; TRBD1 matches 10 bases. The junction had 6 bases not matched to a gene; V was cut back by 5 bases and J by 8 bases. This CDR3 region has 14 residues. CDR1 MDHEN and CDR2 SYDVKM come from the germline V gene. The CDR3 DNA reads as TGTGCCAGCAGTCTTCCCGGGACAGGGGACACCATATATTTT. Translated, it gives CASSLPGTGDTIYF.

In its sample, this clone was seen once. CDR3 region: CASSSGGAEGDEQFF. The CDR3 region has the DNA TGCGCCAGCAGCTCCGGGGGGGCTGAAGGAGATGAGCAGTTCTTC. The rearrangement links TRBV5-1 to TRBJ2-1, with 8 bases lining up with TRBD2. Per germline, CDR1 SGHRS and CDR2 YFSETQ. CDR3 length: 15 amino acids. V dropped 3 bases and J dropped 8; count of bases not matched to a gene: 10.